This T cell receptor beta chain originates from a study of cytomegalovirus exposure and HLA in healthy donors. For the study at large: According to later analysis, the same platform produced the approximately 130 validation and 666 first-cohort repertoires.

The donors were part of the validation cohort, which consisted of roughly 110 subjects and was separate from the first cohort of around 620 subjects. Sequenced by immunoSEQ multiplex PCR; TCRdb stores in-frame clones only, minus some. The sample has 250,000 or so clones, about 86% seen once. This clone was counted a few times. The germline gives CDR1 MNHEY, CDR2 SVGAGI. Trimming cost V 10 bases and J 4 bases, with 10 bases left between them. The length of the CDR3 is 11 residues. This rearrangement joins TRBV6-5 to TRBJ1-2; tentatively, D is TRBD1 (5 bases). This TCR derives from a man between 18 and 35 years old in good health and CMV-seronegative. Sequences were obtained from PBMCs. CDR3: CAIWGGYGYTF. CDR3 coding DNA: TGTGCCATCTGGGGGGGCTATGGCTACACCTTC.